What follows describes a single T cell receptor beta chain. Its antigen is not known. V lost 3 bases and J lost 0, with 11 bases in between. The V gene's germline CDR1 is LNHDA and CDR2 SQIVND (reference sequence). The CDR3 totals 15 residues. This specimen comes from a study of cytomegalovirus exposure and HLA in healthy donors. General study findings and limits: Rare TCR sequences predominated, though certain public TCRs were found in many donors. Altogether, 160 or so TCR beta chains were recorded as cytomegalovirus-associated. The CMV antigen specificity of a few CMV-associated chains was confirmed through in vitro analysis.

Libraries were prepared by immunoSEQ multiplex PCR; TCRdb keeps only in-frame clonotypes and omits some of them. The data hold approximately 200,000 clones, with about 90% observed a single time. Sequenced: PBMCs. The rearrangement uses TRBV19 and TRBJ1-2; D perhaps matches TRBD1 (5 bases). This sequence originates from a young woman in good health and CMV-seronegative. CDR3 amino acids: CASSIVGAANYGYTF. CDR3 bases: TGTGCCAGTAGTATTGTTGGGGCCGCTAACTATGGCTACACCTTC.